The 7 T cell receptor beta chains given below trace back to one sample, sequenced in a study of OX40 agonist ivuxolimab in advanced cancers. TCRdb's copy holds only in-frame clones and misses some; the assay was immunoSEQ multiplex PCR. This table has more than 75,000 clones, 86% appearing once. The material was CD4+ or CD8+ T cells sorted from blood, obtained in a trial of the OX40 agonist ivuxolimab. The receptors originated from an adult with an advanced solid tumor such as melanoma, head and neck, liver or kidney cancer.

With regard to this clone: The same CDR3 is also encoded by other DNA sequences in this sample. V usage is TRBV7-2 and J usage is TRBJ2-7; perhaps TRBD1 as D (6 bases). The CDR3 is made up of 14 amino acids. The V end was cut by 5 bases, the J end by 4 bases, with 15 bases between. In germline, CDR1 is SGHTA, CDR2 FQGNSA. CDR3 bases: TGTGCCAGCAGCCTAGATACAGGGTCGTACGAGCAGTACTTC. This encodes CASSLDTGSYEQYF.

The chain uses TRBV4-3 and TRBJ2-7, with D perhaps TRBD1 or TRBD2 (5 bases each). The germline V gene encodes CDR1 LGHNA and CDR2 YSLEER. The V end was cut by 1 base, the J end by 4 bases, with 17 bases between. CDR3 length: 16 residues. The CDR3 DNA reads TGCGCCAGCAGCCAAGCTCTTTCGGGGCTGCCTTACGAGCAGTACTTC. Translating it yields CASSQALSGLPYEQYF.

This clone was counted only a few times. V is TRBV2 and J is TRBJ1-5, with D tentatively TRBD1 (5 bases). Germline V gene lookup returns CDR1 SNHLY and CDR2 FYNNEI. The V and J ends lost 5 bases and 0 bases respectively, with 14 bases between them. CDR3 length: 16 amino acids. The CDR3, as DNA: TGTGCCAGCAGTCCCATTATCCAGGGTAGCAATCAGCCCCAGCATTTT. This codes for CASSPIIQGSNQPQHF.

This chain joins TRBV14 and TRBJ1-5; unclear D gene. The germline V gene encodes CDR1 SGHDN and CDR2 FVKESK. V gave up 6 bases and J gave up 1 base, with 4 bases separating them. The CDR3 is 12 amino acids. CDR3 bases: TGTGCCAGCAGATACAGCAATCAGCCCCAGCATTTT. Translating it yields CASRYSNQPQHF.

The CDR3 nucleotides are TGCAGCGTTGATTTGTCGGGAAACTATGGCTACACCTTC. This gives the protein CSVDLSGNYGYTF. This rearrangement joins TRBV29-1 to TRBJ1-2; D unclear. Trimming removed 3 bases from V and 2 bases from J, with 10 bases in between. CDR1 SQVTM and CDR2 ANQGSEA come from the germline V gene. The CDR3 runs to 13 residues. The full variable domain, with the rest looked up from reference TRBV29-1 and TRBJ1-2, is SAVISQKPSRDICQRGTSLTIQCQVDSQVTMMFWYRQQPGQSLTLIATANQGSEATYESGFVIDKFPISRPNLTFSTLTVSNMSPEDSSIYLCSVDLSGNYGYTFGSGTRLTVV.

V is TRBV15 and J is TRBJ1-2; TRBD1 is a possible D gene (6 bases). Germline V CDR1 and CDR2: LNHNV, YYDKDF (reference sequence). The CDR3 covers 16 residues. Trimming cost V 3 bases and J 8 bases, with 22 bases left between them. CDR3 DNA sequence: TGTGCCACCAGCAGGACAGGCAAAGTCTCCGAGTGGGGCTACACCTTC. The encoded protein is CATSRTGKVSEWGYTF.

The chain links TRBV28 to TRBJ2-7, with TRBD2 as a possible D gene (5 bases). Trimming removed 3 bases from V and 3 bases from J, with 12 bases in between. The germline V gene has CDR1 MDHEN and CDR2 SYDVKM. The CDR3 length is 14 residues. In nucleotides, the CDR3 is TGTGCCAGCAGTTTGAGGGCAGGCAGCTACGAGCAGTACTTC. Its translation is CASSLRAGSYEQYF. Full variable domain (missing parts from reference TRBV28 and TRBJ2-7): DVKVTQSSRYLVKRTGEKVFLECVQDMDHENMFWYRQDPGLGLRLIYFSYDVKMKEKGDIPEGYSVSREKKERFSLILESASTNQTSMYLCASSLRAGSYEQYFGPGTRLTVT.